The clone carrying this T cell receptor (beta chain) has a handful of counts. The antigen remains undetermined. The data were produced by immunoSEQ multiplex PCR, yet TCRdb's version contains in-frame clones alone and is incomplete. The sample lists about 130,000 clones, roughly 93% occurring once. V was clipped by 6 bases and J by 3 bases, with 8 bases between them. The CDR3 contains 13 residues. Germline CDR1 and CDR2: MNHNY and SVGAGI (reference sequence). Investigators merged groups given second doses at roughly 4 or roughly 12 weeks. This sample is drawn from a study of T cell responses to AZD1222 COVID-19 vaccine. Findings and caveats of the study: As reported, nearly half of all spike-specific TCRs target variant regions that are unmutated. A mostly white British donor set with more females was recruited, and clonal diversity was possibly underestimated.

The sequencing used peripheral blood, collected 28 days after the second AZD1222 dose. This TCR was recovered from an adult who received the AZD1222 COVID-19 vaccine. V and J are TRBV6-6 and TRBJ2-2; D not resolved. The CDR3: CASSQPHTGELFF. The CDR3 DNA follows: TGTGCCAGCAGCCAACCTCACACCGGGGAGCTGTTTTTT.